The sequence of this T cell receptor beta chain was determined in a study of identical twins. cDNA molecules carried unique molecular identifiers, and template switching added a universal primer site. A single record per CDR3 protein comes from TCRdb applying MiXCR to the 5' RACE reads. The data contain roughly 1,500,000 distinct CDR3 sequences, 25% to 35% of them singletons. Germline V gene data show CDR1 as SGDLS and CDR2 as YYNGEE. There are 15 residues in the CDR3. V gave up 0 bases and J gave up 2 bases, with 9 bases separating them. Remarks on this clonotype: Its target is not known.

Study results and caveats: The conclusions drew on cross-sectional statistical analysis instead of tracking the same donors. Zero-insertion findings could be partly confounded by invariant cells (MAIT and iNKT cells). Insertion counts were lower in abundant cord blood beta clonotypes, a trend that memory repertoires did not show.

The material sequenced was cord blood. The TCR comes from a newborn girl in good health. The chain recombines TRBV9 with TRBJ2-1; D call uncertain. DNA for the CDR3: TGTGCCAGCAGCGTAGAGGGCGCAGCCTACAATGAGCAGTTCTTC. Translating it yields CASSVEGAAYNEQFF.